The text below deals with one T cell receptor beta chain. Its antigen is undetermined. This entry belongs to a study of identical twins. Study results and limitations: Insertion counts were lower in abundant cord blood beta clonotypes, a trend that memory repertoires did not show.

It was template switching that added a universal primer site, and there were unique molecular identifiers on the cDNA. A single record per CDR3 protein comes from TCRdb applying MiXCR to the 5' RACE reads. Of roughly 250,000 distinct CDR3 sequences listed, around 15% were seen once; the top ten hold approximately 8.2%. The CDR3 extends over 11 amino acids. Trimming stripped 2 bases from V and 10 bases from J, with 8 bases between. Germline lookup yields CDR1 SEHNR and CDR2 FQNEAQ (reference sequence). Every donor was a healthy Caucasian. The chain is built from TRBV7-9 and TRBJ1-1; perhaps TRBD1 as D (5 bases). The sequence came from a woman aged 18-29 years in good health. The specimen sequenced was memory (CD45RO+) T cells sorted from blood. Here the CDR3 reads CASSLIQGAFF. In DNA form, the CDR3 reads TGTGCCAGCAGCTTAATTCAGGGAGCTTTCTTT.